The clone carrying this T cell receptor (beta chain) was counted at least ten times. Its antigen is not identified. This sample is part of a study of T cell repertoires in cytomegalovirus infection. Findings and limits, study-wide: HLA-C-restricted TCR beta clonotypes specific for CMV led the ex vivo response. Frequencies of public TCR beta families were cumulated, and this identified carriers of CMV plus the relevant HLA.

The germline V gene encodes CDR1 SGHTA and CDR2 FQGNSA. The CDR3 has 16 amino acids. The V gene lost 5 bases and the J gene lost 8 bases, with 22 bases spanning the gap. TCRdb called the reads again in MiXCR, with one record for every CDR3 protein. This sample has a few hundred thousand distinct CDR3 sequences, with about 30% found just once. Sequencing was performed on PBMCs. The TCR sequence derives from a human donor in good health (CMV status not recorded). Some clones in this sample may be carry-over from other donors' samples. This chain uses TRBV7-2 with TRBJ2-1; D might be TRBD2 (5 bases). Here the CDR3 DNA reads TGTGCCAGCAGCCCGATGATTTTTACTAGATTCCATGAGCAGTTCTTC. Residues: CASSPMIFTRFHEQFF. The variable domain in full, with the rest retrieved from reference TRBV7-2 and TRBJ2-1, is GAGVSQSPSNKVTEKGKDVELRCDPISGHTALYWYRQSLGQGLEFLIYFQGNSAPDKSGLPSDRFSAERTGGSVSTLTIQRTQQEDSAVYLCASSPMIFTRFHEQFFGPGTRLTVL.